The clone carrying this TCR beta chain was observed at least ten times. This specimen belongs to a study of T cells after yellow fever vaccination. The wider study: The authors prepared low-cell-number fractions using SMART-Seq v4 Ultra Low Input.

TCR cDNA was made by 5'RACE template switching, adding a universal primer site and UMIs. MiXCR, run by TCRdb on the 5' RACE reads, gives a single entry per CDR3 protein. Of about 240,000 distinct CDR3 sequences in the sample, about 7% are singletons; the top ten hold about 0.9%. J lost 11 bases, V lost 0 bases, and 3 bases had no gene match. The germline gives CDR1 SEHNR, CDR2 FQNEAQ (reference sequence). The CDR3 totals 12 residues. The sequencing used CD4+ T cells sorted from PBMCs, collected 15 days after the yellow fever booster vaccination. The clonotype was recovered from a man aged 30 to 45 who received the YFV17D yellow fever vaccine. J is TRBJ1-1 and V is TRBV7-9; 7 bases fit TRBD1. The DNA of the CDR3 is TGTGCCAGCAGCTTAGCACCAGGGGGGGCTTTCTTT. Amino acids: CASSLAPGGAFF.